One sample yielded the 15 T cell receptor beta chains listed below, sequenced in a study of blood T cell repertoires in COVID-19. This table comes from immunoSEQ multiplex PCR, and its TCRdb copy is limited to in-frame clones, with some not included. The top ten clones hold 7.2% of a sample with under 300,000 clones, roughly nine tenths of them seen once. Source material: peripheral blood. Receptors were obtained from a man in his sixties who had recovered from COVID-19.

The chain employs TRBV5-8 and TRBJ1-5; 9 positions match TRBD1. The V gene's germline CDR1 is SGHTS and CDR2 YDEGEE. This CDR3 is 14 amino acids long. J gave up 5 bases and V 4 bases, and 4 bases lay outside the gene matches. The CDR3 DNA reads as TGTGCCAGCAGCCCCGACAGGGGGTATCAGCCCCAGCATTTT. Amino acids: CASSPDRGYQPQHF.

The CDR3 bases are TGTGCCAGCAGCGTCTCATCGACTGGGGGGACCGTGCTAGGGACCCAGTACTTC. Protein product: CASSVSSTGGTVLGTQYF. The chain joins TRBV9 to TRBJ2-5; tentative D call: TRBD2 (6 bases). Trimming took off 2 bases at V and 7 bases at J, with 27 bases between the two ends. There are 18 residues in the CDR3. From germline, CDR1 is SGDLS and CDR2 YYNGEE.

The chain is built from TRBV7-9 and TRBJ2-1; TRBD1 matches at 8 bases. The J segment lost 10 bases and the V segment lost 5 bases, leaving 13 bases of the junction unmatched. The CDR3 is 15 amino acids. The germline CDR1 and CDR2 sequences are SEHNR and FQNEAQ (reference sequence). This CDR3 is CASSHSRQGAGEQFF. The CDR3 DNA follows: TGTGCCAGCAGCCACAGCCGGCAGGGGGCGGGAGAGCAGTTCTTC. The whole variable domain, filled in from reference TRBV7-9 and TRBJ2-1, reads DTGVSQNPRHKITKRGQNVTFRCDPISEHNRLYWYRQTLGQGPEFLTYFQNEAQLEKSRLLSDRFSAERPKGSFSTLEIQRTEQGDSAMYLCASSHSRQGAGEQFFGPGTRLTVL.

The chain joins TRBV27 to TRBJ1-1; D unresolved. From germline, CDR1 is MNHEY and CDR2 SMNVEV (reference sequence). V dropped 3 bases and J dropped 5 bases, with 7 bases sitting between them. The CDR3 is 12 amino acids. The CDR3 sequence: CASSFRGTEAFF. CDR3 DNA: TGTGCCAGCAGTTTTCGCGGTACTGAAGCTTTCTTT.

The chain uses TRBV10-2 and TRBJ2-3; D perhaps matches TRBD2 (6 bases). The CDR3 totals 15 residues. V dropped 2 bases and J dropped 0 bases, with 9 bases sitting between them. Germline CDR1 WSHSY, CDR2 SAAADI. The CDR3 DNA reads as TGCGCCAGCAGTGAGCGGCGGGGTAGCACAGATACGCAGTATTTT. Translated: CASSERRGSTDTQYF.

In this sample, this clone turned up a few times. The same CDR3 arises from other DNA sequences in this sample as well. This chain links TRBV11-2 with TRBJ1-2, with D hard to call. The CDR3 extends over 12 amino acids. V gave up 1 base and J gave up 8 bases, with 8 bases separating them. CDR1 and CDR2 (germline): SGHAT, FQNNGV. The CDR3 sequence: CASSLGEGGYTF. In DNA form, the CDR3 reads TGTGCCAGCAGCTTAGGGGAGGGAGGCTACACCTTC. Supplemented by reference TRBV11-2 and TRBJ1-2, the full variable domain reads EAGVAQSPRYKIIEKRQSVAFWCNPISGHATLYWYQQILGQGPKLLIQFQNNGVVDDSQLPKDRFSAERLKGVDSTLKIQPAKLEDSAVYLCASSLGEGGYTFGSGTRLTVV.

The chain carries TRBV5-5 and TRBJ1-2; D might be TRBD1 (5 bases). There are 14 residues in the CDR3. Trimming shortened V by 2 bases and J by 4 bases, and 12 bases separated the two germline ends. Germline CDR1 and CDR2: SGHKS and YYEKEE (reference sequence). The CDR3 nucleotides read TGTGCCAGCAGCTTCTTCCAGGGATCCTATGGCTACACCTTC. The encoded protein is CASSFFQGSYGYTF.

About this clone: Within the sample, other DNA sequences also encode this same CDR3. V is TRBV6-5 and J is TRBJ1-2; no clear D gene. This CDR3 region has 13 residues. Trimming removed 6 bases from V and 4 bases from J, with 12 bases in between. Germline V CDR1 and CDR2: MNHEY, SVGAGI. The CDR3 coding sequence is TGTGCCAGCAGCGGTCCCCGGGGCTATGGCTACACCTTC. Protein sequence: CASSGPRGYGYTF.

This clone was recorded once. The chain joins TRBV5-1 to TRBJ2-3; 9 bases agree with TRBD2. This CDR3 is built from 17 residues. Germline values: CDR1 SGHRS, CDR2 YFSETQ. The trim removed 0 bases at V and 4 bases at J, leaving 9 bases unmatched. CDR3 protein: CASSLGTSVVSADTQYF. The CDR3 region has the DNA TGCGCCAGCAGCTTGGGGACTAGCGTAGTTTCCGCAGATACGCAGTATTTT.

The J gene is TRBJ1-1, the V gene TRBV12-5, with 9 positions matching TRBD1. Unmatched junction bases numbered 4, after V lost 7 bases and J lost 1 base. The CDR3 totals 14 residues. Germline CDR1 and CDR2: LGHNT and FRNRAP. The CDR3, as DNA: TGTGCTAGTGATCAGGGACAGGGGAACACTGAAGCTTTCTTT. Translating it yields CASDQGQGNTEAFF.

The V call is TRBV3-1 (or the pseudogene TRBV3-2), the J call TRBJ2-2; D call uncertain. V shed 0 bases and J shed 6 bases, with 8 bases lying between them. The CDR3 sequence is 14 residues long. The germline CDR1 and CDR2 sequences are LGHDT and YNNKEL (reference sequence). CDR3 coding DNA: TGTGCCAGCAGCCAAGACTTTGCGGCCGGGGAGCTGTTTTTT. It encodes CASSQDFAAGELFF.

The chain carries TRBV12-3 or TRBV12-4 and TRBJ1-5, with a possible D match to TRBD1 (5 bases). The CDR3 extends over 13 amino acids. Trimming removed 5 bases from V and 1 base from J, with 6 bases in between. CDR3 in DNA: TGTGCCAGCAGTAGGGGAAGCAATCAGCCCCAGCATTTT. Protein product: CASSRGSNQPQHF.

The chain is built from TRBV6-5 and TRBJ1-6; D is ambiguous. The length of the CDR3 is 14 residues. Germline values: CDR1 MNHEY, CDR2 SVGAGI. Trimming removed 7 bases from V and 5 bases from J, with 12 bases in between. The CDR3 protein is CASIVRPHNSPLHF. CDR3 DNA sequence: TGTGCCAGCATTGTCAGGCCACATAATTCACCCCTCCACTTT.

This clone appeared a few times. The CDR3 region is CASSLRRGGSYEQYF. In nucleotides, the CDR3 is TGTGCCAGCAGCTTGAGGCGGGGGGGCTCCTACGAGCAGTACTTC. This chain connects TRBV5-4 to TRBJ2-7, with 9 bases lining up with TRBD2. CDR3 size: 15 residues. V lost 1 base and J lost 0; bases outside the gene matches: 2. The germline CDR1 and CDR2 sequences are SGHNT and YYREEE (reference sequence).

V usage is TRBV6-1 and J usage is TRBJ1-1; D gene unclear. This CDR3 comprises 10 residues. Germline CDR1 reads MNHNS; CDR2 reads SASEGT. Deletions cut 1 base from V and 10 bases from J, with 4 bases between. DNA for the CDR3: TGTGCCAGCAGTGAAGGGAGAGCTTTCTTT. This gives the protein CASSEGRAFF.